The 10 T cell receptor beta chains given below trace back to one sample, sequenced in a study of neurological immune-mediated disorders (dated by TCRdb to between 2019 and 2020). The library was built by means of 5' RACE. TCRdb shows the sequencer as Illumina HiSeq 2500. TCRdb passed the public sequencing reads through fastp at Q25 and MiXCR, retaining productive beta sequences. Each entry merges the rows of one CDR3 protein and shows their most common DNA and genes. Within this sample are about 49,000 distinct CDR3 sequences, with less than 12% of them counted one time only. 1.6% of the sample belongs to the ten largest clones. In light of the paper, this sample's time point label describes: longitudinal time-point 1 (baseline). Material for sequencing was PBMCs. The receptors derive from a woman aged 40-49 years in good health.

At least ten counts were recorded for this clonotype. The V and J genes are TRBV4-3 and TRBJ2-1; D gene ambiguous. The V end was cut by 0 bases, the J end by 2 bases, with 11 bases between. Germline CDR1 reads LGHNA; CDR2 reads YSLEER. The CDR3 is 16 amino acids. CDR3: CASSQETLAPYNEQFF. For the CDR3, the DNA is TGCGCCAGCAGCCAAGAGACATTAGCCCCCTACAATGAGCAGTTCTTC.

The sample holds many counts of this clonotype. The chain employs TRBV29-1 and TRBJ2-7, with 10 bases matching TRBD1. This CDR3 is 13 amino acids long. V shed 5 bases and J 0 bases; nucleotides not matched to a gene: 1. Germline V gives CDR1 SQVTM, CDR2 ANQGSEA. Written as DNA, the CDR3 is TGCAGCGTTCGGACAGGGGGCTCCTACGAGCAGTACTTC. It encodes CSVRTGGSYEQYF.

There are many counts of this clonotype. V usage is TRBV25-1 and J usage is TRBJ1-4; D call uncertain. The CDR3 is 14 residues long. The germline gives CDR1 MGHDK, CDR2 SYGVNS. The ends were cut back, 3 bases at V and 3 bases at J, with 8 bases in the middle. The CDR3 DNA reads as TGTGCCAGCAGTGAGTCCACAGCTAATGAAAAACTGTTTTTT. This translates into CASSESTANEKLFF. Full variable domain (remainder filled in from reference TRBV25-1 and TRBJ1-4): EADIYQTPRYLVIGTGKKITLECSQTMGHDKMYWYQQDPGMELHLIHYSYGVNSTEKGDLSSESTVSRIRTEHFPLTLESARPSHTSQYLCASSESTANEKLFFGSGTQLSVL.

This clonotype has a count of ten or more. The chain uses TRBV9 and TRBJ2-3; D gene uncertain. The V gene's germline CDR1 is SGDLS and CDR2 YYNGEE. The CDR3 is 13 residues long. The V gene lost 3 bases and the J gene lost 8 bases, with 13 bases spanning the gap. CDR3 nucleotides: TGTGCCAGCAGCGACGGGTCTGACGGTACGCAGTATTTT. Translated, it gives CASSDGSDGTQYF.

This clonotype showed up many times. J is TRBJ2-1 and V is TRBV29-1; no clear D. Trimming removed 3 bases from V and 0 bases from J, with 12 bases in between. The germline V gene encodes CDR1 SQVTM and CDR2 ANQGSEA. The CDR3 is 15 residues long. As DNA, the CDR3 is TGCAGCGTTGATCATTCGGCAGGCTCCTACAATGAGCAGTTCTTC. Translating it yields CSVDHSAGSYNEQFF.

This clonotype was seen ten or more times. The rearrangement links TRBV12-3 or TRBV12-4 to TRBJ1-4; TRBD1 matches 8 bases. This CDR3 is built from 13 residues. V dropped 6 bases and J dropped 8; count of bases not matched to a gene: 5. DNA of the CDR3: TGTGCCAGCAGGAGACAGGGGAGAGAAAAACTGTTTTTT. Translation gives CASRRQGREKLFF.

This clonotype was seen at least ten times. The gene calls are TRBV4-3 and TRBJ1-2, with 7 bases lining up with TRBD1. The CDR3 length is 16 residues. Germline V lookup: CDR1 LGHNA, CDR2 YSLEER. The V segment lost 4 bases and the J segment 2 bases; nucleotides outside the gene matches: 10. The CDR3 reads CASSPDRALTNYGYTF. In nucleotides, the CDR3 is TGCGCCAGCAGCCCCGACAGGGCCCTTACCAACTATGGCTACACCTTC.

Concerning this clonotype: One end of the junction does not line up with germline, which may come from a read error. This chain links TRBV20-1 with TRBJ1-1; D is unclear. The CDR3 loop spans 13 amino acids. Germline values: CDR1 DFQATT, CDR2 SNEGSKA (reference sequence). The CDR3 sequence is CSTSAGWNTEAVF. Here the CDR3 DNA reads TGCAGTACTAGCGCAGGTTGGAACACTGAAGCTGTCTTT.

This clonotype was counted ten times or more. The chain employs TRBV12-3 or TRBV12-4 and TRBJ2-7; tentative D call: TRBD1 (6 bases). The CDR3 is 13 amino acids. V was clipped by 6 bases and J by 2 bases, with 11 bases between them. The CDR3 coding sequence is TGTGCCAGCAGCCCTGGACAGACCTACGAGCAGTACTTC. Translated, it gives CASSPGQTYEQYF.

A single count supports this clonotype. The junction does not match germline at one end; this may be a read error. The J gene is TRBJ1-5, the V gene TRBV12-3 or TRBV12-4; D remains ambiguous. This CDR3 has 13 residues. Written as DNA, the CDR3 is TGTGCCAGCATTCGGACGGGAAGCGAGCCACAGCATTTT. Protein sequence: CASIRTGSEPQHF.